The entry that follows covers one T cell receptor (beta chain) sequence. The antigen remains unidentified. The germline V gene encodes CDR1 SGHRS and CDR2 YFSETQ. This CDR3 has 15 residues. The V and J ends lost 3 bases and 5 bases respectively, with 14 bases between them. The sample comes from a study of T cell responses to AZD1222 COVID-19 vaccine. The repertoire was sequenced with immunoSEQ multiplex PCR; TCRdb's copy has only in-frame clones and lacks some. The sample yields roughly 160,000 clones, 85% to 90% seen once. Study-wide points: Repertoire collection took place solely once the T cell response had peaked. Possibly, clonal diversity was underestimated; donors were largely white British and included more females. Researchers report vaccine-associated CD4 TCRs spanning spike, with dominance at 160-218 and 743-854.

This chain connects TRBV5-1 to TRBJ1-4; D is uncertain. Source: peripheral blood, taken on day 0 of AZD1222 vaccination. The source is an adult in good health. The CDR3 DNA is TGCGCCAGCAGCTCCCGACACCCAAGGAATGAAAAACTGTTTTTT. It specifies CASSSRHPRNEKLFF.